The source of this TCR beta chain is a study of T cell responses to AZD1222 COVID-19 vaccine. Method: immunoSEQ multiplex PCR; TCRdb's copy keeps in-frame clones and lacks some. Counted here are more than 100,000 clones, about 91% occurring once; the ten biggest clones make up approximately 2%. Findings and limits, study-wide: The breadth and depth of Spike-specific TCRs increased once two AZD1222 doses had been given. Donors were mostly white British, more females; clonal diversity possibly underestimated. Nearly half of unique spike-specific TCRs reportedly avoided B.1.351 and B.1.1.7 mutated regions. Across spike, vaccine-associated CD4 TCRs were found, dominant at 160-218 and 743-854.

A remark on this clone: Antigen unknown.

The CDR3 length is 14 residues. Trimming pared 10 bases from V and 7 bases from J, leaving 20 bases between. The V gene's germline CDR1 is SGHTA and CDR2 FQGNSA. This sequence originates from an adult who received the AZD1222 COVID-19 vaccine. V gene TRBV7-2 combines with J gene TRBJ1-5; a possible D gene is TRBD1 (6 bases). This sample comprised peripheral blood, obtained 28 days after the second AZD1222 dose. This CDR3 reads CATSVQGLGQPQHF. CDR3 coding DNA: TGTGCCACTTCTGTGCAGGGGCTTGGGCAGCCCCAGCATTTT.